Following are 17 T cell receptor beta chains from one sample sequenced in a study of a mutant IDH1 vaccine in newly diagnosed glioma. Their antigens remain unidentified. The protocol was immunoSEQ multiplex PCR, while the TCRdb copy is restricted to in-frame clones and leaves out a portion. This table holds about 94,000 clones, about 90% found once. The time point was: week 47, end of study. Topical imiquimod accompanied each vaccine dose, which consisted of 300 ug of mutant IDH1 20-mer peptide. The source was PBMCs, collected from a glioma patient whose treatment included an IDH1 peptide vaccine. The receptors were gathered from a woman between 50 and 59 years old with glioma.

The chain combines TRBV18 with TRBJ2-5; D remains ambiguous. V lost 5 bases and J lost 5, with 12 bases in between. Germline V gene sequence: CDR1 KGHSH, CDR2 LQKENI. The CDR3 runs 13 residues. Here the CDR3 reads CASSTTGTETQYF. The CDR3 DNA reads TGTGCCAGCTCAACAACCGGTACGGAGACCCAGTACTTC.

This clone was found a few times. In nucleotides, the CDR3 is TGTGCCTGGAGTGTCGGGACAGGCTACGAGCAGTACTTC. Protein sequence: CAWSVGTGYEQYF. V and J are TRBV30 and TRBJ2-7, with 8 bases matching TRBD1. Germline V lookup: CDR1 GTSNPN, CDR2 SVGIG (reference sequence). V gave up 0 bases and J gave up 3 bases; unmatched junction bases: 1. This CDR3 has 13 amino acids.

The chain recombines TRBV7-8 with TRBJ1-1; D is unresolved. The CDR3 is 14 residues long. With 1 base removed from V and 4 bases from J, the gap between germline ends came to 10 bases. Germline V gene sequence: CDR1 SGHVS, CDR2 FQNEAQ. CDR3: CASSLVRGSTEAFF. As DNA, the CDR3 is TGTGCCAGCAGCTTAGTTCGAGGGAGCACTGAAGCTTTCTTT.

This rearrangement joins TRBV11-2 to TRBJ1-4; TRBD1 matches 10 bases. The CDR3 runs to 17 residues. The V gene end was trimmed by 5 bases and the J gene end by 8 bases; junction bases not matched to a gene: 14. CDR1 is SGHAT, CDR2 FQNNGV, per germline. The chain's CDR3 is CASSPLWGGTGEEKLFF. CDR3 DNA: TGTGCCAGCAGCCCGCTTTGGGGGGGGACAGGGGAAGAAAAACTGTTTTTT.

In this sample, this clone turned up once. This chain links TRBV28 with TRBJ1-4, with D possibly matching TRBD1 (6 bases). This CDR3 contains 14 residues. Germline V gene data show CDR1 as MDHEN and CDR2 as SYDVKM. Trimming removed 4 bases at V and 5 bases at J, with 11 bases between. The CDR3 loop is CASSSPGQNEKLFF. In nucleotides, the CDR3 is TGTGCCAGCAGTTCCCCAGGACAGAATGAAAAACTGTTTTTT.

V and J are TRBV7-2 and TRBJ2-6; no clear D. The CDR3 has 15 residues. V was pared by 5 bases and J by 4 bases, with 12 bases between. CDR1 SGHTA and CDR2 FQGNSA come from the germline V gene. CDR3 bases: TGTGCCAGCAGCCCCCGTGCATCAGGGGCCAACGTCCTGACTTTC. It specifies CASSPRASGANVLTF.

This clone was seen a few times. V gene TRBV5-4 combines with J gene TRBJ2-7; the match to TRBD2 covers 7 bases. Germline values: CDR1 SGHNT, CDR2 YYREEE (reference sequence). This CDR3 is 11 amino acids long. V lost 8 bases and J lost 5; bases outside the gene matches: 4. CDR3 residues: CARNGGNEQYF. For the CDR3, the DNA is TGTGCCAGAAACGGGGGGAACGAGCAGTACTTC. Full variable domain (outside the CDR3, taken from reference TRBV5-4 and TRBJ2-7): ETGVTQSPTHLIKTRGQQVTLRCSSQSGHNTVSWYQQALGQGPQFIFQYYREEENGRGNFPPRFSGLQFPNYSSELNVNALELDDSALYLCARNGGNEQYFGPGTRLTVT.

The chain is built from TRBV10-1 and TRBJ2-7; 10 bases match TRBD1. The CDR3 spans 14 residues. V gave up 7 bases and J gave up 3 bases; unmatched junction bases: 6. Looked up from germline, CDR1 is WNHNN and CDR2 is SYGVQD (reference sequence). CDR3 sequence: CASTWDRGDYEQYF. DNA for the CDR3: TGCGCCAGCACCTGGGACAGGGGTGACTACGAGCAGTACTTC.

The genes are TRBV2 and TRBJ1-2, with a tentative D call TRBD1 (5 bases). Per germline, CDR1 SNHLY and CDR2 FYNNEI. The CDR3 has 12 residues. The V end was cut by 2 bases, the J end by 14 bases, with 15 bases between. The CDR3 sequence is CASSERDGVSTF. The CDR3 coding sequence is TGTGCCAGCAGTGAAAGGGACGGGGTTAGTACCTTC.

This clone came up a few times. Here the CDR3 reads CASSPRGRGGTEAFF. CDR3 in DNA: TGTGCCAGCAGCCCCCGGGGAAGGGGAGGCACTGAAGCTTTCTTT. This chain joins TRBV9 and TRBJ1-1; tentatively, D is TRBD1 (5 bases). This CDR3 is 15 amino acids long. Germline V gene lookup returns CDR1 SGDLS and CDR2 YYNGEE. The ends were cut back, 4 bases at V and 4 bases at J, with 17 bases in the middle.

This chain connects TRBV12-5 to TRBJ2-7; D remains ambiguous. V lost 0 bases and J lost 5, with 5 bases in between. CDR1 and CDR2 from the germline V gene are LGHNT and FRNRAP. This CDR3 comprises 12 residues. The CDR3, as DNA: TGTGCTAGTGGTTTGGTACCGGACGAGCAGTACTTC. The encoded protein is CASGLVPDEQYF. Supplemented by reference TRBV12-5 and TRBJ2-7, the full variable domain reads DARVTQTPRHKVTEMGQEVTMRCQPILGHNTVFWYRQTMMQGLELLAYFRNRAPLDDSGMPKDRFSAEMPDATLATLKIQPSEPRDSAVYFCASGLVPDEQYFGPGTRLTVT.

This clone was observed once. The rearrangement links TRBV2 to TRBJ2-5; a weak D match, TRBD1 (8 bases). This CDR3 comprises 14 residues. Germline CDR1 is SNHLY and CDR2 is FYNNEI. The ends were cut back, 6 bases at V and 3 bases at J, with 14 bases in the middle. The CDR3 coding sequence is TGTGCCAGCAGACAAACAGGGGGGGAAGAGACCCAGTACTTC. This sequence encodes CASRQTGGEETQYF.

The chain combines TRBV28 with TRBJ2-1; 8 nucleotides match TRBD2. The CDR3 length is 15 residues. CDR1 is MDHEN, CDR2 SYDVKM, per germline. V gave up 5 bases and J gave up 4 bases; unmatched junction bases: 7. CDR3 in amino acids: CASSILAGGYNEQFF. The DNA of the CDR3 is TGTGCCAGCAGTATCCTCGCGGGAGGATACAATGAGCAGTTCTTC.

J is TRBJ2-1 and V is TRBV5-4; no definite D call. This CDR3 is built from 12 residues. Germline V lookup: CDR1 SGHNT, CDR2 YYREEE (reference sequence). The V end was cut by 0 bases, the J end by 8 bases, with 6 bases between. DNA for the CDR3: TGTGCCAGCAGCTTGGCCTTCGATGAGCAGTTCTTC. This translates into CASSLAFDEQFF. Looking up the rest from reference TRBV5-4 and TRBJ2-1 gives the full variable domain: ETGVTQSPTHLIKTRGQQVTLRCSSQSGHNTVSWYQQALGQGPQFIFQYYREEENGRGNFPPRFSGLQFPNYSSELNVNALELDDSALYLCASSLAFDEQFFGPGTRLTVL.

J is TRBJ1-2 and V is TRBV9; tentative D call: TRBD1 (5 bases). The germline V gene has CDR1 SGDLS and CDR2 YYNGEE. CDR3 length equals 16 residues. Trimming pared 4 bases from V and 2 bases from J, leaving 18 bases between. The CDR3 sequence: CASSLLAGGTNYGYTF. CDR3 in DNA: TGTGCCAGCAGCCTCCTAGCGGGAGGGACCAACTATGGCTACACCTTC.

This clone has only a few counts. The chain carries TRBV29-1 and TRBJ2-7; 8 positions agree with TRBD1. Looked up from germline, CDR1 is SQVTM and CDR2 is ANQGSEA. The V and J ends lost 7 bases and 0 bases, in that order; junction bases with no gene match: 5. There are 13 residues in the CDR3. The CDR3 DNA is TGCAGCGCTACAGGACAGGGCTCCTACGAGCAGTACTTC. This gives the protein CSATGQGSYEQYF.

The rearrangement joins TRBV19 to TRBJ2-5; no firm D call. V lost 6 bases and J 5 bases, leaving 16 bases between the germline ends. CDR1 and CDR2 from the germline V gene are LNHDA and SQIVND (reference sequence). This CDR3 has 14 residues. CDR3 bases: TGTGCCAGTAGCGTTGGCCGAGAAAGGGAGACCCAGTACTTC. Residues: CASSVGRERETQYF.